The 3 T cell receptor beta chains reported below all come from one sample, sequenced in a study of T cells in Graves' hyperthyroidism and ophthalmopathy. RNA transcripts provided the source from which TCR beta CDR3 regions were amplified. A set of HTBI primers served as the primers for a first-round RT-PCR of the TCR CDR3. Via MiXCR, TCRdb re-called the multiplex PCR reads, giving one row per CDR3 protein. The table has under 750,000 distinct CDR3 sequences, around a sixth seen once. The sequenced sample consisted of blood. The receptors shown here come from a woman in her 50s with Graves' hyperthyroidism that later progressed to Graves' ophthalmopathy.

This clonotype was observed a handful of times. The rearrangement joins TRBV6-1 to TRBJ1-5; unclear D gene. Germline loops: CDR1 MNHNS, CDR2 SASEGT. V dropped 3 bases and J dropped 4 bases, with 13 bases sitting between them. This CDR3 contains 15 residues. The CDR3 region is CASSDQRVGNQPQHF. CDR3 bases: TGTGCCAGCAGTGATCAGAGGGTCGGGAATCAGCCCCAGCATTTT.

This clonotype appeared many times. This chain uses TRBV5-1 with TRBJ1-1; D perhaps matches TRBD1 (5 bases). The CDR3 is made up of 15 amino acids. V was trimmed by 1 base and J by 1 base, leaving 11 bases between them. Germline-derived CDR1 and CDR2 are SGHRS and YFSETQ. CDR3 in amino acids: CASSLMAGWNTEAFF. CDR3 coding DNA: TGCGCCAGCAGCTTGATGGCAGGGTGGAACACTGAAGCTTTCTTT.

This clonotype came up a few times. This sequence joins TRBV20-1 and TRBJ1-1, with 8 bases aligning to TRBD1. CDR1 DFQATT and CDR2 SNEGSKA come from the germline V gene (reference sequence). The CDR3 is 13 residues long. The CDR3 protein is CSVEWQGATEAFF. CDR3 DNA: TGCAGCGTTGAGTGGCAGGGGGCGACTGAAGCTTTCTTT.